The clone carrying this T cell receptor (beta chain) has ten or more counts. The data stem from a study of regulatory T cells in long-lasting Graves disease. Building the TCR beta libraries relied on iRepertoire HTBI primers, and CDR3 regions underwent Arm-PCR. MiXCR was run by TCRdb on the multiplex PCR reads, yielding one entry per CDR3 protein. The sample includes roughly 360,000 distinct CDR3 sequences, around 11% of them seen just once. Time point indicated: newly diagnosed GD, antithyroid drugs for less than 3 months. TCR sequences were obtained from RNA taken from PBMCs. The same data also contributed to another study, on T cells in Graves' hyperthyroidism and ophthalmopathy. That study reports: Patients between 18 and 65 years old had hyperthyroidism, newly diagnosed and lasting under 2 months.

This TCR derives from a woman aged 18-35 years with Graves disease. The specimen comprised peripheral blood mononuclear cells (PBMCs), sampled at new diagnosis, from a patient treated with antithyroid drugs.

The CDR3 is CASSTYEQFF. The CDR3 coding sequence is TGTGCCAGCAGCACCTATGAGCAGTTCTTC. The chain links TRBV7-9 to TRBJ2-1; no firm D call. This CDR3 has 10 amino acids. Germline V gene lookup returns CDR1 SEHNR and CDR2 FQNEAQ (reference sequence). V was shortened by 5 bases and J by 8 bases, with 4 bases between the two germline ends.